What follows are 22 T cell receptor beta chains derived from one specimen sequenced in a study of blood T cell repertoires in COVID-19. Method: immunoSEQ multiplex PCR; TCRdb's copy keeps in-frame clones and lacks some. This table has roughly 100,000 clones, around 84% appearing once. Sequencing was done on a sample of peripheral blood. The receptors here all came from a human donor in a cohort sampled during active COVID-19.

This clone appeared a few times. The V gene is TRBV5-1, the J gene TRBJ1-1, with D possibly being TRBD1 (5 bases). Looked up from germline, CDR1 is SGHRS and CDR2 is YFSETQ. The CDR3 length is 14 residues. V was clipped by 0 bases and J by 4 bases, with 10 bases between them. The CDR3 DNA reads as TGCGCCAGCAGCTTGGAAGCCGGGGGCACTGAAGCTTTCTTT. Translated, it gives CASSLEAGGTEAFF.

The rearrangement uses TRBV6-5 and TRBJ1-3; D uncertain. The V gene's germline CDR1 is MNHEY and CDR2 SVGAGI. This CDR3 contains 14 residues. The V gene lost 6 bases and the J gene lost 0 bases, with 9 bases spanning the gap. The CDR3 protein is CASRPVSSGNTIYF. The CDR3 DNA follows: TGTGCCAGCAGACCAGTAAGCTCTGGAAACACCATATATTTT.

This clone has only one observation. The chain is built from TRBV27 and TRBJ2-1, with TRBD2 matching 7 bases. Trimming at V came to 5 bases and at J to 12 bases, leaving 10 bases not matched to a gene. CDR1 MNHEY and CDR2 SMNVEV come from the germline V gene (reference sequence). This CDR3 is built from 13 residues. The CDR3 DNA reads as TGTGCCAGCAGTCCCAAACGGACTAGTCGGCAGTTCTTC. It encodes CASSPKRTSRQFF.

This clone was seen a few times. The J gene is TRBJ1-3, the V gene TRBV6-5; D not certain. This CDR3 region has 14 residues. Germline V gene lookup returns CDR1 MNHEY and CDR2 SVGAGI. Trimming shortened V by 6 bases and J by 2 bases, and 11 bases separated the two germline ends. CDR3 nucleotides: TGTGCCAGCAGGGAGGGCAACACTGGAAACACCATATATTTT. Translation gives CASREGNTGNTIYF.

J is TRBJ2-3 and V is TRBV24-1, with a weak D call TRBD1 (7 bases). Germline CDR1 reads KGHDR; CDR2 reads SFDVKD. V lost 3 bases and J lost 8, with 23 bases in between. This CDR3 comprises 17 residues. In DNA, the CDR3 is TGTGCCACCAGTGATCGCGGGACAGACCTCTTGAGGGGTACGCAGTATTTT. As protein: CATSDRGTDLLRGTQYF.

The V call is TRBV7-9, the J call TRBJ1-6, with D tentatively TRBD1 (6 bases). With 5 bases removed from V and 6 bases from J, the gap between germline ends came to 11 bases. The V gene's germline CDR1 is SEHNR and CDR2 FQNEAQ (reference sequence). The CDR3 runs to 14 residues. The CDR3 spells CASSTGQINSPLHF. The CDR3 DNA reads as TGTGCCAGCAGCACCGGACAGATTAATTCACCCCTCCACTTT.

J is TRBJ1-3 and V is TRBV5-4; 9 positions agree with TRBD1. V gave up 6 bases and J gave up 0 bases; unmatched junction bases: 4. CDR3 size: 15 residues. Per the germline V gene, CDR1 is SGHNT and CDR2 is YYREEE (reference sequence). The CDR3 DNA reads as TGTGCCAGCACCCAGGACAGGGGCTCTGGAAACACCATATATTTT. This sequence encodes CASTQDRGSGNTIYF.

The gene calls are TRBV19 and TRBJ2-2, with a possible D match to TRBD1 (6 bases). This CDR3 is 16 amino acids long. V lost 7 bases and J lost 5, with 20 bases in between. Germline CDR1 and CDR2: LNHDA and SQIVND (reference sequence). The CDR3 region is CASTSLGQGKTGELFF. The DNA of the CDR3 is TGTGCCAGTACCTCCCTGGGGCAGGGGAAGACCGGGGAGCTGTTTTTT.

The V gene is TRBV4-1, the J gene TRBJ2-3, with 8 bases that match TRBD2. V shed 4 bases, J shed 0 bases, and the junction held 6 bases outside the gene matches. Germline V gene lookup returns CDR1 MGHRA and CDR2 YSYEKL. CDR3 length: 16 amino acids. The CDR3 loop reads CASSPRAGASTDTQYF. The DNA of the CDR3 is TGCGCCAGCAGCCCCCGAGCGGGAGCTAGCACAGATACGCAGTATTTT.

V gene TRBV5-1 combines with J gene TRBJ1-1; 7 positions match TRBD1. CDR1 is SGHRS, CDR2 YFSETQ, per germline. V lost 4 bases to trimming and J lost 0 bases; unmatched junction nucleotides: 3. The CDR3 contains 14 residues. CDR3 DNA: TGCGCCAGCAGCATGGGACAGCTGAACACTGAAGCTTTCTTT. Protein: CASSMGQLNTEAFF.

The chain has TRBV7-9 and TRBJ2-3, with TRBD2 identical over 7 bases. The CDR3 covers 16 residues. Germline CDR1 is SEHNR and CDR2 is FQNEAQ (reference sequence). V lost 4 bases and J lost 2; bases outside the gene matches: 9. The CDR3 nucleotides read TGTGCCAGCAGCTACCTGGGCGGGGGAGACACAGATACGCAGTATTTT. As protein: CASSYLGGGDTDTQYF.

The gene calls are TRBV11-2 and TRBJ1-2; D is possibly TRBD1 (6 bases). Germline lookup yields CDR1 SGHAT and CDR2 FQNNGV. Trimming shortened V by 5 bases and J by 8 bases, and 24 bases separated the two germline ends. The CDR3 sequence is 16 residues long. The CDR3 sequence is CASSPGATAIPRGYTF. The CDR3, as DNA: TGTGCCAGCAGCCCAGGGGCGACAGCCATCCCACGGGGCTACACCTTC.

This clone was counted a few times. This chain links TRBV27 with TRBJ1-5, with a tentative D call TRBD1 (5 bases). Germline V gives CDR1 MNHEY, CDR2 SMNVEV (reference sequence). The V end was cut by 2 bases, the J end by 5 bases, with 7 bases between. The CDR3 sequence is 13 residues long. The CDR3 DNA reads TGTGCCAGCAGTTTACAGGGCGATCAGCCCCAGCATTTT. It is translated as CASSLQGDQPQHF.

The chain joins TRBV6-5 to TRBJ2-3; weak D call: TRBD1 (6 bases). Germline values: CDR1 MNHEY, CDR2 SVGAGI. V was trimmed by 10 bases and J by 2 bases, leaving 10 bases between them. The CDR3 spans 12 residues. CDR3 protein: CATGQPTDTQYF. The DNA of the CDR3 is TGTGCCACCGGACAGCCCACAGATACGCAGTATTTT.

The sample holds a few counts of this clone. The gene calls are TRBV3-1 (or the pseudogene TRBV3-2) and TRBJ1-5; TRBD1 aligns across 7 bases. The CDR3 extends over 17 amino acids. Germline loops: CDR1 LGHDT, CDR2 YNNKEL (reference sequence). The V and J ends lost 5 bases and 5 bases, in that order; junction bases with no gene match: 15. CDR3 region: CASSSTGPDREHQPQHF. DNA of the CDR3: TGTGCCAGCAGCTCTACGGGACCTGACAGGGAACATCAGCCCCAGCATTTT.

The CDR3 spells CASSHDQANTEAFF. As DNA, the CDR3 is TGTGCCAGCAGCCACGATCAGGCCAACACTGAAGCTTTCTTT. This chain links TRBV9 with TRBJ1-1, with D uncertain. Trimming removed 4 bases from V and 2 bases from J, with 12 bases in between. The CDR3 covers 14 residues. CDR1 SGDLS and CDR2 YYNGEE come from the germline V gene.

This clone has a single count. The chain is built from TRBV6-7 and TRBJ2-7, with a possible D match to TRBD1 (5 bases). TRBV6-7 has ORF status, its function being uncertain. The germline V and J ends were trimmed by 0 bases and 8 bases, with 5 bases remaining between them. The CDR3 sequence is 11 residues long. The CDR3 coding sequence is TGTGCCAGCAGTTACTCGGGGCAGCAGTACTTC. This sequence encodes CASSYSGQQYF.

The DNA of the CDR3 is TGTGCCAGCAGCTTAGGACTAGCGGGGGGGCGGGAGACCCAGTACTTC. Encoded protein: CASSLGLAGGRETQYF. The chain uses TRBV7-3 and TRBJ2-5; 15 nucleotides line up with TRBD2. Germline loops: CDR1 SGHTA, CDR2 FQGTGA. Trimming cost V 2 bases and J 5 bases; bases outside gene matches: 3. This CDR3 region has 16 residues.

This clone has a handful of counts. The chain combines TRBV28 with TRBJ1-2; D is unclear. This CDR3 has 12 residues. Between the trimmed V and J ends, which lost 3 bases and 7 bases, there was a span of 9 bases. Germline CDR1 reads MDHEN; CDR2 reads SYDVKM. The DNA for the CDR3 is TGTGCCAGCAGTTTGGCCAGCGGTGGCTACACCTTC. Residues: CASSLASGGYTF.

The chain uses TRBV19 and TRBJ2-7; 8 nucleotides match TRBD1. The CDR3 contains 14 residues. J lost 2 bases, V lost 5 bases, and 5 bases had no gene match. Germline-derived CDR1 and CDR2 are LNHDA and SQIVND (reference sequence). In DNA form, the CDR3 reads TGTGCCAGTAGTCCGGGGACAGGCCCCTACGAGCAGTACTTC. Encoded protein: CASSPGTGPYEQYF.

In its sample, this clone was seen once. The chain links TRBV6-5 to TRBJ2-2, with D possibly matching TRBD1 (5 bases). CDR1 is MNHEY, CDR2 SVGAGI, per germline. The CDR3 loop spans 13 amino acids. Trimming removed 7 bases at V and 5 bases at J, with 11 bases between. The CDR3 loop reads CASNKQATGELFF. The CDR3 DNA is TGTGCCAGCAATAAACAGGCTACCGGGGAGCTGTTTTTT.

Note on this clone: At one of its ends the junction is not consistent with the germline gene, which may arise from a read error. The V and J genes are TRBV3-1 (or the pseudogene TRBV3-2) and TRBJ1-3, with D unclear. CDR1 is LGHDT, CDR2 YNNKEL, per germline (reference sequence). The CDR3 consists of 14 residues. As DNA, the CDR3 is TGTGCCAGCAGCCAAGTGCCCCCCCCTAGTCCGTTGCGTTTT. Translated, it gives CASSQVPPPSPLRF.